Following are 6 T cell receptor beta chains from one sample sequenced in a study of identifying expanded T cells in peripheral blood. Using immunoSEQ multiplex PCR, the repertoire was profiled, and TCRdb retains in-frame clones only, with some absent. Among some 100,000 clones listed, around 88% were seen once. Sequenced material: blood. These receptors were obtained from a person between 18 and 75 years old in good health.

This chain links TRBV19 with TRBJ2-3; no reliable D call. Per germline, CDR1 LNHDA and CDR2 SQIVND (reference sequence). The CDR3 extends over 14 amino acids. Trimming stripped 4 bases from V and 8 bases from J, with 16 bases between. CDR3 nucleotides: TGTGCCAGTAGTAGCTCGCCTGGGTCCCGTACGCAGTATTTT. Translated: CASSSSPGSRTQYF. The whole variable domain, filled in from reference TRBV19 and TRBJ2-3, reads DGGITQSPKYLFRKEGQNVTLSCEQNLNHDAMYWYRQDPGQGLRLIYYSQIVNDFQKGDIAEGYSVSREKKESFPLTVTSAQKNPTAFYLCASSSSPGSRTQYFGPGTRLTVL.

V gene TRBV10-3 combines with J gene TRBJ2-5; the match to TRBD2 covers 16 bases. The CDR3 sequence is 21 residues long. J lost 2 bases, V lost 2 bases, and 14 bases had no gene match. Germline V gives CDR1 ENHRY, CDR2 SYGVKD. CDR3 sequence reads: CAISEKPGLAGGPSPQETQYF. For the CDR3, the DNA is TGTGCCATCAGTGAGAAGCCGGGACTAGCGGGGGGGCCGAGCCCACAAGAGACCCAGTACTTC.

As to this clone: The same CDR3 also results from other DNA sequences found in this sample. The chain joins TRBV6-5 to TRBJ2-3; the D is unclear. Germline V lookup: CDR1 MNHEY, CDR2 SVGAGI. V lost 6 bases, J lost 3 bases, and 7 bases lay in between. The CDR3 is made up of 12 amino acids. CDR3 residues: CASRGVTDTQYF. The CDR3 nucleotides are TGTGCCAGCAGAGGAGTTACAGATACGCAGTATTTT.

This clone was detected only a few times. The chain carries TRBV29-1 and TRBJ1-2, with a possible D match to TRBD1 (6 bases). The germline V and J ends were trimmed by 0 bases and 4 bases, with 6 bases remaining between them. In germline, CDR1 is SQVTM, CDR2 ANQGSEA. The CDR3 contains 12 residues. CDR3 loop: CSVEEGAYGYTF. The CDR3, as DNA: TGCAGCGTTGAAGAGGGGGCCTATGGCTACACCTTC.

This clone was recorded once. The chain links TRBV15 to TRBJ1-2; D unclear. Germline V gene lookup returns CDR1 LNHNV and CDR2 YYDKDF (reference sequence). Trimming took 1 base from V and 4 from J, leaving 7 bases between them. The CDR3 is 13 residues long. This CDR3 reads CATSRGMSYGYTF. The CDR3 DNA is TGTGCCACCAGCAGAGGAATGAGCTATGGCTACACCTTC.

This clone is a singleton in its sample. V is TRBV5-1 and J is TRBJ2-7; 9 nucleotides align to TRBD1. This CDR3 spans 15 amino acids. Unmatched junction bases numbered 7, after V lost 5 bases and J lost 1 base. Germline assignment: CDR1 SGHRS and CDR2 YFSETQ. This chain's CDR3 is CASSWRTGVSYEQYF. The DNA of the CDR3 is TGCGCCAGCAGTTGGCGGACAGGGGTATCCTACGAGCAGTACTTC.